This TCR beta chain came from a study of vaccination effects on CD4 cells after COVID-19. Method: immunoSEQ multiplex PCR; TCRdb's copy keeps in-frame clones and lacks some. The data show some 60,000 clones, approximately 72% seen once. To note about this clone: Its specificity is unknown.

Germline values: CDR1 LNHDA, CDR2 SQIVND (reference sequence). The CDR3 has 15 amino acids. J lost 4 bases, V lost 6 bases, and 7 bases had no gene match. Subsequent to a culture period of approximately 11 days, CD4+ T cells were isolated. Participants received two doses of either the BNT162b2 or mRNA-1273 vaccine. IL-2 medium supplanted half the medium on days 3 and 7. The sequence derives from a human donor who received a COVID-19 vaccine. This chain links TRBV19 with TRBJ2-1, with TRBD2 matching 9 bases. The source material was CD4+ T cells from PBMCs cultured without peptide, sampled after COVID-19 vaccination. In DNA, the CDR3 is TGTGCCAGTAGGAGTTCGCGGGGGGGTTACAATGAGCAGTTCTTC. Its protein product is CASRSSRGGYNEQFF.